One sample yielded the 17 T cell receptor beta chains listed below, sequenced in a study of vaccination and CD4 T cells after COVID-19. The antigens for these receptors are not known. Sequenced with the Oncomine TCR Beta short-read assay was DNA taken from cultured CD4+ T cells. TCRdb analysed the PCR reads with MiXCR anew, one entry per CDR3 protein. The sample includes 13,000 or so distinct CDR3 sequences, roughly half of them seen just once. The treatment here: approximately nine-day PBMC culture with coronavirus spike peptide pools or control peptides (ViraFEST assay). The sequenced sample consisted of CD4+ T cells from blood, cultured in vitro. These TCRs come from a human donor who had recovered from COVID-19.

This clonotype was observed a handful of times. The chain's CDR3 is CSARQVMGQPQHF. In DNA, the CDR3 is TGCAGTGCCAGACAGGTTATGGGTCAGCCCCAGCATTTT. V gene TRBV20-1 combines with J gene TRBJ1-5; D possibly corresponds to TRBD1 (6 bases). V was shortened by 6 bases and J by 6 bases, with 15 bases between the two germline ends. The germline CDR1 and CDR2 sequences are DFQATT and SNEGSKA (reference sequence). The CDR3 is 13 amino acids.

Judged by abundance, this clonotype is medium-sized. The V gene is TRBV7-2, the J gene TRBJ2-1; 7 bases align to TRBD2. The CDR3 is made up of 14 amino acids. The V segment lost 3 bases and the J segment 5 bases; nucleotides outside the gene matches: 4. CDR1 SGHTA and CDR2 FQGNSA come from the germline V gene. CDR3 region: CASSFAGANNEQFF. DNA for the CDR3: TGTGCCAGCAGCTTCGCGGGAGCAAACAATGAGCAGTTCTTC.

The chain recombines TRBV6-5 with TRBJ2-1, with D possibly called TRBD1 or TRBD2 (6 bases each). The CDR3 consists of 14 residues. In germline, CDR1 is MNHEY, CDR2 SVGAGI. With 2 bases removed from V and 8 bases from J, the gap between germline ends came to 13 bases. CDR3 in DNA: TGTGCCAGCAGTTACCGAGGGGGGAGCGATGAGCAGTTCTTC. Translation: CASSYRGGSDEQFF.

This chain links TRBV6-2 or TRBV6-3 with TRBJ2-1, with 8 bases that match TRBD2. The V segment lost 7 bases and the J segment 5 bases; nucleotides outside the gene matches: 13. The CDR3 sequence is 16 residues long. Germline CDR1 reads MNHEY; CDR2 reads SVGEGT. CDR3 sequence (DNA): TGTGCCAGCACCCCGTCTCGAGCGGGAGAACACAATGAGCAGTTCTTC. Translated, it gives CASTPSRAGEHNEQFF.

In DNA, the CDR3 is TGTGCCAGCAGCTTAAGTCTACTGAGCAATCAGCCCCAGCATTTT. This sequence encodes CASSLSLLSNQPQHF. This chain joins TRBV7-2 and TRBJ1-5; D remains ambiguous. V was clipped by 2 bases and J by 1 base, with 9 bases between them. Germline loops: CDR1 SGHTA, CDR2 FQGNSA. This CDR3 region has 15 residues.

The CDR3 nucleotides are TGTGCCAGCAGCTTAGTAGTAACGGAGCAGTACTTC. It yields the protein CASSLVVTEQYF. This chain uses TRBV7-9 with TRBJ2-7; no reliable D call. Germline CDR1 SEHNR, CDR2 FQNEAQ (reference sequence). The CDR3 sequence is 12 residues long. Between the trimmed V and J ends, which lost 1 base and 7 bases, there was a span of 8 bases.

This rearrangement joins TRBV28 to TRBJ1-2, with TRBD1 matching over 9 bases. J was trimmed by 5 bases and V by 4 bases; bases with no gene match: 5. Per germline, CDR1 MDHEN and CDR2 SYDVKM. CDR3 length equals 14 residues. The CDR3 is CASSSGTGLYGYTF. The CDR3 DNA sequence: TGTGCCAGCAGTTCCGGGACAGGGTTATATGGCTACACCTTC.

As concerns this clonotype: A much larger clone lies one base from this, so it may be a read error. This CDR3 is missing its conserved last phenylalanine or tryptophan, likely due to a read error. V gene TRBV20-1 combines with J gene TRBJ1-1, with TRBD1 matching over 10 bases. The CDR3 is 14 residues long. The germline CDR1 and CDR2 sequences are DFQATT and SNEGSKA (reference sequence). The V gene end was trimmed by 0 bases and the J gene end by 3 bases; junction bases not matched to a gene: 1. The CDR3 sequence: CSARDDRGHTEAFL. In DNA form, the CDR3 reads TGCAGTGCTAGAGATGACAGGGGGCACACTGAAGCTTTCCTT.

This chain joins TRBV5-1 and TRBJ2-7, with D possibly being TRBD2 (6 bases). The CDR3 runs 17 residues. Germline V gives CDR1 SGHRS, CDR2 YFSETQ. Trimming removed 0 bases from V and 2 bases from J, with 18 bases in between. CDR3 sequence (DNA): TGCGCCAGCAGCTTGGGTCGCGTAGGGACTGGGACCTACGAGCAGTACTTC. It is translated as CASSLGRVGTGTYEQYF.

This clonotype was seen a few times. The chain recombines TRBV12-3 or TRBV12-4 with TRBJ1-1, with D tentatively TRBD1 (6 bases). The length of the CDR3 is 13 residues. Trimming took 5 bases from V and 12 from J, leaving 19 bases between them. This CDR3 is CASSRRDMRKTFF. The CDR3 bases are TGTGCCAGCAGTAGGCGGGACATGAGGAAAACTTTCTTT.

This chain connects TRBV7-2 to TRBJ2-3; perhaps TRBD1 as D (5 bases). The V end lost 5 bases, the J end lost 2 bases, and 14 bases lay between the germline ends. CDR3 length: 15 amino acids. The V gene's germline CDR1 is SGHTA and CDR2 FQGNSA. As DNA, the CDR3 is TGTGCCAGCAGCAGGGGTGGGGAACCCACAGATACGCAGTATTTT. Translation gives CASSRGGEPTDTQYF.

The V and J genes are TRBV27 and TRBJ2-7; D may match TRBD1 or TRBD2 (5 bases each). The CDR3 extends over 14 amino acids. Germline values: CDR1 MNHEY, CDR2 SMNVEV (reference sequence). V was trimmed by 4 bases and J by 6 bases, leaving 16 bases between them. In DNA form, the CDR3 reads TGTGCCAGCAGTTGGGACGGGTCGGGGAGCGAGCAGTACTTC. Encoded protein: CASSWDGSGSEQYF.

The chain joins TRBV10-1 to TRBJ2-7, with TRBD1 as a possible D gene (6 bases). CDR1 is WNHNN, CDR2 SYGVQD, per germline (reference sequence). V was trimmed by 3 bases and J by 5 bases, leaving 14 bases between them. The CDR3 spans 14 residues. The CDR3: CASSERNRDHEQYF. The CDR3 DNA reads TGCGCCAGCAGTGAAAGGAACAGGGACCACGAGCAGTACTTC.

V usage is TRBV12-3 or TRBV12-4 and J usage is TRBJ2-2; D is undetermined. V lost 7 bases and J 5 bases, leaving 5 bases between the germline ends. This CDR3 region has 11 residues. As DNA, the CDR3 is TGTGCCAGCACAACTACCGGGGAGCTGTTTTTT. Protein sequence: CASTTTGELFF.

This clonotype has a handful of counts. V is TRBV2 and J is TRBJ1-5; 8 bases are shared with TRBD1. In germline, CDR1 is SNHLY, CDR2 FYNNEI. The V segment lost 3 bases and the J segment 5 bases; nucleotides outside the gene matches: 3. This CDR3 region has 14 residues. The CDR3 bases are TGTGCCAGCAGTGAGCAGGGGGCTGATCAGCCCCAGCATTTT. Translation gives CASSEQGADQPQHF.

Of note for this clonotype: The junction departs from the called germline gene at one end, perhaps through a read error. The rearrangement links TRBV5-5 to TRBJ1-5; D is possibly TRBD1 (6 bases). CDR1 is SGHKS, CDR2 YYEKEE, per germline (reference sequence). The CDR3 consists of 15 residues. CDR3 coding DNA: TGTGCCGGCAGCTTAGATGCGGGGGGCATTCAGCCCCAGCATTTT. It is translated as CAGSLDAGGIQPQHF.

The V and J genes are TRBV2 and TRBJ2-1; 8 positions match TRBD1. CDR3 length: 15 amino acids. Germline trimming cut 0 bases from V and 3 bases from J; bases unmatched to any gene: 1. Germline loops: CDR1 SNHLY, CDR2 FYNNEI. The CDR3 DNA follows: TGTGCCAGCAGTGAAGCGACAGGGGTCTACAATGAGCAGTTCTTC. It codes for CASSEATGVYNEQFF.